These T cell receptor beta chains were read from a single sample in a study of cytotoxic CD8 clonotypes in ibrutinib-treated CLL. Only in-frame clones appear in the TCRdb table, and some are missing; sequencing was by immunoSEQ multiplex PCR. Here the sample spans 150,000 to 200,000 clones, more than 75% being singletons. Material: PBMCs, obtained after 12 months of ibrutinib treatment. The receptors shown here come from a human donor with chronic lymphocytic leukemia. The CDR3 runs from the conserved cysteine through the conserved F or W. A D gene is named only where the DNA matches it firmly. Clone size is stated in some rows and not others, as once, few, many or a class when expanded.

J,D,length,V,size,CDR3,DNA
TRBJ2-1,-,14,TRBV18,-,CASSPPLASNEQFF,TGTGCCAGCTCACCACCGCTAGCGAGCAATGAGCAGTTCTTC
TRBJ2-7,TRBD1,15,TRBV5-8,once,CASSARDRGSYEQYF,TGTGCCAGCAGCGCCCGGGACAGGGGATCGTACGAGCAGTACTTC
TRBJ1-2,-,11,TRBV5-4,-,CASSLEQSYTF,TGTGCCAGCAGCTTGGAGCAGAGCTACACCTTC
TRBJ2-7,-,15,TRBV19,few,CASRAFDRGTYEQYF,TGTGCCAGTAGAGCCTTTGACAGAGGGACCTACGAGCAGTACTTC
TRBJ2-7,TRBD2,18,TRBV7-2,-,CASSPRSPPSGGVYEQYF,TGTGCCAGCAGCCCCCGAAGCCCACCTAGCGGGGGGGTCTACGAGCAGTACTTC
TRBJ1-1,TRBD1,14,TRBV10-3,-,CAISDRGPDTEAFF,TGTGCCATCAGTGACAGGGGGCCCGACACTGAAGCTTTCTTT
TRBJ1-2,-,15,TRBV28,-,CASSSIGRVLNGYTF,TGTGCCAGCAGCTCTATCGGACGGGTGTTGAATGGCTACACCTTC
TRBJ2-7,TRBD1,14,TRBV7-2,-,CASSLRQGNYEQYF,TGTGCCAGCAGCCTACGACAGGGGAACTACGAGCAGTACTTC
TRBJ1-5,-,14,TRBV28,-,CASSPSGANQPQHF,TGTGCCAGCAGTCCCTCGGGGGCTAATCAGCCCCAGCATTTT
TRBJ2-1,TRBD2,14,TRBV27,-,CASSVAGGPGEQFF,TGTGCCAGCAGCGTAGCGGGGGGGCCGGGTGAGCAGTTCTTC
TRBJ2-4,TRBD2,19,TRBV7-3,-,CASSLEASGVDGTKNIQYF,TGTGCCAGCAGCTTAGAGGCTAGCGGGGTGGACGGAACCAAAAACATTCAGTACTTC
TRBJ1-2,TRBD1,15,TRBV2,few,CASSDLGQGGYGYTF,TGTGCCAGCAGTGACCTCGGACAGGGTGGCTATGGCTACACCTTC
TRBJ2-3,TRBD1,13,TRBV2,-,CASDRGRGDTQYF,TGTGCTAGCGACAGGGGGCGGGGAGATACGCAGTATTTT
TRBJ1-5,-,15,TRBV18,once,CASSPSSESAQPQHF,TGTGCCAGCTCACCATCTTCCGAATCCGCTCAGCCCCAGCATTTT
TRBJ1-2,TRBD1,14,TRBV7-2,few,CASSHRDRAPGYTF,TGTGCCAGCAGCCATCGGGACAGGGCGCCCGGCTACACCTTC
TRBJ1-1,TRBD1,15,TRBV28,-,CASSLRDRPNTEAFF,TGTGCCAGCAGTTTAAGGGACAGGCCGAACACTGAAGCTTTCTTT
TRBJ2-7,TRBD2,16,TRBV6-6,-,CASRPLASGGAGEQYF,TGTGCCAGCAGACCCCTTGCTAGCGGGGGGGCCGGCGAGCAGTACTTC
TRBJ1-6,-,15,TRBV9,-,CASSVNPGANSPLHF,TGTGCCAGCAGCGTAAATCCGGGGGCTAATTCACCCCTCCACTTT
TRBJ1-1,-,9,TRBV29-1,-,CSVTEEAFF,TGCAGCGTTACAGAGGAAGCTTTCTTT
TRBJ2-1,-,13,TRBV7-3,-,CASSVYARDEQFF,TGTGCCAGCAGCGTCTACGCGCGGGATGAGCAGTTCTTC
TRBJ2-6,TRBD2,11,TRBV6-1,-,CASSEERGRTF,TGTGCCAGCAGTGAAGAGCGGGGGCGGACTTTC
TRBJ1-2,-,11,TRBV7-3,-,CASSFIYGYTF,TGTGCCAGCAGCTTCATCTATGGCTACACCTTC
TRBJ2-7,-,13,TRBV10-3,-,CAISEVPFYEQYF,TGTGCCATCAGTGAGGTACCCTTTTACGAGCAGTACTTC
TRBJ2-5,-,12,TRBV28,-,CASSPTRETQYF,TGTGCCAGCAGCCCTACAAGGGAGACCCAGTACTTC
TRBJ1-1,-,15,TRBV6-5,once,CASSYGRGKGTEAFF,TGTGCCAGCAGTTACGGGAGGGGAAAGGGCACTGAAGCTTTCTTT
TRBJ1-1,TRBD1,11,TRBV4-1,-,CASSQGQGVFF,TGCGCCAGCAGCCAAGGACAGGGTGTTTTCTTT
TRBJ1-1,-,15,TRBV7-8,-,CASSLGNLLDTEAFF,TGTGCCAGCAGCTTAGGTAACTTATTGGACACTGAAGCTTTCTTT
TRBJ2-3,-,12,TRBV7-8,-,CASRPATDTQYF,TGTGCCAGCAGACCAGCTACAGATACGCAGTATTTT
TRBJ2-6,TRBD1,14,TRBV27,-,CASSRGPGANVLTF,TGTGCCAGCTCTAGGGGGCCTGGGGCCAACGTCCTGACTTTC
TRBJ1-1,-,16,TRBV5-8,-,CASSPSRDLYHTEAFF,TGTGCCAGCAGCCCGTCCCGGGACCTATACCACACTGAAGCTTTCTTT
TRBJ2-7,TRBD1,11,TRBV28,-,CATFAGGEQYF,TGTGCCACCTTCGCAGGGGGCGAGCAGTACTTC
TRBJ1-1,-,13,TRBV29-1,once,CSAARQTNTEAFF,TGCAGCGCCGCGCGACAGACGAACACTGAAGCTTTCTTT
TRBJ2-7,-,15,TRBV19,once,CASSPRRGGPYEQYF,TGTGCCAGTAGTCCCCGGAGGGGGGGGCCCTACGAGCAGTACTTC
TRBJ2-1,TRBD2,14,TRBV6-6,-,CASTGTSNSGEQFF,TGTGCCAGCACCGGGACTAGTAATTCGGGTGAGCAGTTCTTC
TRBJ2-1,TRBD2,14,TRBV2,-,CASRERGGRVEQFF,TGTGCCAGCAGAGAGCGGGGGGGCCGGGTTGAGCAGTTCTTC
TRBJ2-7,TRBD2,13,TRBV6-6,-,CASSDGLASEQYF,TGTGCCAGCAGTGACGGACTAGCATCAGAGCAGTACTTC
TRBJ2-2,-,14,TRBV2,-,CASSESGVPGELFF,TGTGCCAGCAGTGAATCAGGGGTACCCGGGGAGCTGTTTTTT
TRBJ1-1,TRBD1,14,TRBV7-9,-,CASSLAGGYAEAFF,TGTGCCAGCAGCTTAGCAGGGGGCTACGCTGAAGCTTTCTTT
TRBJ1-5,TRBD1,14,TRBV6-5,-,CASSLQGANQPQHF,TGTGCCAGCAGCCTTCAGGGGGCCAATCAGCCCCAGCATTTT
TRBJ1-4,-,14,TRBV9,-,CASSLETQNEKLFF,TGTGCCAGCAGCCTGGAGACCCAAAATGAAAAACTGTTTTTT
TRBJ2-3,TRBD2,16,TRBV18,few,CASSPSPGLAGSTQYF,TGTGCCAGCTCACCTTCCCCCGGACTAGCGGGATCTACGCAGTATTTT
TRBJ1-2,-,12,TRBV28,-,CASSSEGYGYTF,TGTGCCAGCAGTTCCGAGGGCTATGGCTACACCTTC
TRBJ1-3,-,11,TRBV30,-,CAWSLGNTIYF,TGTGCCTGGAGTTTGGGAAACACCATATATTTT